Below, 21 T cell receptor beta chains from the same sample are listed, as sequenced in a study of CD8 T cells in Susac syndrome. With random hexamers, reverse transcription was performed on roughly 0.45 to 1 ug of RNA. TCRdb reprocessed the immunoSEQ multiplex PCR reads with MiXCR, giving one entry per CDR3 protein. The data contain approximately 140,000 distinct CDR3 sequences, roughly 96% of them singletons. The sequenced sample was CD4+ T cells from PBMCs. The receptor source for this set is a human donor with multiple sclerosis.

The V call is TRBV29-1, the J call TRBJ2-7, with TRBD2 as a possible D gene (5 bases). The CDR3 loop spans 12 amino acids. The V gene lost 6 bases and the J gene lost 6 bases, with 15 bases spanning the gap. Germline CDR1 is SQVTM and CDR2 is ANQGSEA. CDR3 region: CSVTVGSSEQYF. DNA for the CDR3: TGCAGCGTCACCGTAGGGAGTAGCGAGCAGTACTTC.

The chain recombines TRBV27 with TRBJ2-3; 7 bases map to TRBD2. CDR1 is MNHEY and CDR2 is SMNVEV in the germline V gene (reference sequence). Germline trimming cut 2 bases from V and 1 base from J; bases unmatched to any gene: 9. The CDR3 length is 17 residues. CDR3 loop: CASSLHPSGGGTDTQYF. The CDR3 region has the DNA TGTGCCAGCAGTTTACACCCTAGCGGAGGGGGCACAGATACGCAGTATTTT.

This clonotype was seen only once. CDR3 bases: TGTGCCAGCAGCCGTTCCTATAATTCACCCCTCCACTTT. It yields the protein CASSRSYNSPLHF. The chain links TRBV5-4 to TRBJ1-6; D uncertain. The germline V gene has CDR1 SGHNT and CDR2 YYREEE (reference sequence). The CDR3 consists of 13 residues. Trimming took off 4 bases at V and 1 base at J, with 3 bases between the two ends.

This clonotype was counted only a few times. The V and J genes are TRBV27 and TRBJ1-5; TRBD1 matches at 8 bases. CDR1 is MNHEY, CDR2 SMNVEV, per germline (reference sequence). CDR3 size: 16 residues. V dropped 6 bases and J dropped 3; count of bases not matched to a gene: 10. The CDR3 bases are TGTGCCAGCAGGCCATCGGACAGGGACTCCAATCAGCCCCAGCATTTT. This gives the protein CASRPSDRDSNQPQHF.

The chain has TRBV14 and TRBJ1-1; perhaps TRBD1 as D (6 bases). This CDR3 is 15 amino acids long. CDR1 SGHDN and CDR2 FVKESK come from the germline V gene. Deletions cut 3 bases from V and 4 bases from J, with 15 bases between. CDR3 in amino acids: CASSQVQGRFTEAFF. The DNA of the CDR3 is TGTGCCAGCAGCCAGGTTCAGGGGAGGTTCACTGAAGCTTTCTTT.

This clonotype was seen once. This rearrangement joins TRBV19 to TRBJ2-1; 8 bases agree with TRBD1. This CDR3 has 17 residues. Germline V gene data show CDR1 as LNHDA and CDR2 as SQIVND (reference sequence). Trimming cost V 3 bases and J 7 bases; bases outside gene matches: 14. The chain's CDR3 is CASSILSGTGEGNEQFF. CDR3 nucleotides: TGTGCCAGTAGTATTCTCTCCGGGACAGGAGAGGGAAATGAGCAGTTCTTC.

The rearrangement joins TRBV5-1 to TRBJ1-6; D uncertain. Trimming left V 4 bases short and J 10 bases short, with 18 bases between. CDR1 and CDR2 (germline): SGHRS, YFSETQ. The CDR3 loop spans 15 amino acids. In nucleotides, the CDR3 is TGCGCCAGCAGCCCCCCCGAAGGGCTGGGGTCACCCCTCCACTTT. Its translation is CASSPPEGLGSPLHF.

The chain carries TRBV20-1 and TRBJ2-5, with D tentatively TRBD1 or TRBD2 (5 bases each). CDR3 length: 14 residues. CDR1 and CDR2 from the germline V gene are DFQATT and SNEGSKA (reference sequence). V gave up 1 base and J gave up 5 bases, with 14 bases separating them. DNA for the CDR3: TGCAGTGCTAGAGCCGGGACCGCCTCGGAGACCCAGTACTTC. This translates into CSARAGTASETQYF.

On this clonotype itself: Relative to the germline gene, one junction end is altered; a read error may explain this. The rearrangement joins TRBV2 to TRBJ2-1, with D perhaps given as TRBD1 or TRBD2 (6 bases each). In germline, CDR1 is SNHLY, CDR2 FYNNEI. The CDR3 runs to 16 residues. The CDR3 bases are TGTGCCAGCAGTCAAGCCGGGACAACGGGAGTGGATGAGCAGTTCTTC. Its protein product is CASSQAGTTGVDEQFF.

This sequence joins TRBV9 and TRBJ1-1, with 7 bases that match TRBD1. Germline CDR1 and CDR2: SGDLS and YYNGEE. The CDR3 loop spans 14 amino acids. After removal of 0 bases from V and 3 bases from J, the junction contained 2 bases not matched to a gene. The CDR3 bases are TGTGCCAGCAGCGTAGGAGACAGGGACACTGAAGCTTTCTTT. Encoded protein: CASSVGDRDTEAFF.

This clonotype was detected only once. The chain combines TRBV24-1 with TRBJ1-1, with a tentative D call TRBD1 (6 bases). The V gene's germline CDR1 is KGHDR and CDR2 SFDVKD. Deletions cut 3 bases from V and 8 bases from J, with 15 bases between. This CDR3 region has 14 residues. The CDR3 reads CATSDRGARGEAFF. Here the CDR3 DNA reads TGTGCCACCAGTGATCGGGGGGCGCGGGGGGAAGCTTTCTTT.

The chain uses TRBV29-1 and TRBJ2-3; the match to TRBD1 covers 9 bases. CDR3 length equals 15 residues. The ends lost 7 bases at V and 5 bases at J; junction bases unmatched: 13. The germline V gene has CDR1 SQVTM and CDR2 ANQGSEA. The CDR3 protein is CSARRDREIGDTQYF. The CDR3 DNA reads TGCAGCGCCCGAAGGGACAGGGAGATCGGAGATACGCAGTATTTT.

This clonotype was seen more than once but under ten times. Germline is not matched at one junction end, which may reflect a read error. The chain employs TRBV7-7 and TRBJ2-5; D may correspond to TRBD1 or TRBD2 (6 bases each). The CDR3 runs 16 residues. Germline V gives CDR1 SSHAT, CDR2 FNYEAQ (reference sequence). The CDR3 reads CASSLGVGGPQETQYF. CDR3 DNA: TGTGCTAGCAGCTTAGGGGTCGGGGGCCCCCAAGAGACCCAGTACTTC.

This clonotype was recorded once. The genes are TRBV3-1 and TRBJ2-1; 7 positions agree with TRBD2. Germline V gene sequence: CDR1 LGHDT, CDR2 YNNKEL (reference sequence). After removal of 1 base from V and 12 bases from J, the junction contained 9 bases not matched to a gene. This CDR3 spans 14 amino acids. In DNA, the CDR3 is TGTGCCAGCAGCCAAGTTCTGGCGGGAGTTATGCAGTTCTTC. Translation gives CASSQVLAGVMQFF.

The CDR3 nucleotides read TGTGCCAGCAGCTTAAGAGATCGACGTGGGGCCACTGAAGCTTTCTTT. This codes for CASSLRDRRGATEAFF. The rearrangement links TRBV7-2 to TRBJ1-1; possibly TRBD1 for D (5 bases). The CDR3 loop spans 16 amino acids. Germline loops: CDR1 SGHTA, CDR2 FQGNSA. V lost 2 bases, J lost 4 bases, and 17 bases lay in between.

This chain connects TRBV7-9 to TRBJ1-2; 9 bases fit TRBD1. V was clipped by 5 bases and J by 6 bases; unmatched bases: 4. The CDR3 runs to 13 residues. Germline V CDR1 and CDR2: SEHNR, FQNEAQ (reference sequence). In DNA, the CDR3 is TGTGCCAGCAGCGCCCGGACAGGGGATGGCTACACCTTC. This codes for CASSARTGDGYTF. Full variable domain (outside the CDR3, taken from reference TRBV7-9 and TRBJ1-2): DTGVSQNPRHKITKRGQNVTFRCDPISEHNRLYWYRQTLGQGPEFLTYFQNEAQLEKSRLLSDRFSAERPKGSFSTLEIQRTEQGDSAMYLCASSARTGDGYTFGSGTRLTVV.

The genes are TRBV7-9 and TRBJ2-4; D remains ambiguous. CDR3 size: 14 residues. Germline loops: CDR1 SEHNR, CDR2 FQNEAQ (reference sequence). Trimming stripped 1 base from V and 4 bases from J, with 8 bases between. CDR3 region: CASSLEARKNIQYF. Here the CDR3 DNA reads TGTGCCAGCAGCTTAGAAGCCCGAAAAAACATTCAGTACTTC. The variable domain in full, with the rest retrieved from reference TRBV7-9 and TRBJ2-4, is DTGVSQNPRHKITKRGQNVTFRCDPISEHNRLYWYRQTLGQGPEFLTYFQNEAQLEKSRLLSDRFSAERPKGSFSTLEIQRTEQGDSAMYLCASSLEARKNIQYFGAGTRLSVL.

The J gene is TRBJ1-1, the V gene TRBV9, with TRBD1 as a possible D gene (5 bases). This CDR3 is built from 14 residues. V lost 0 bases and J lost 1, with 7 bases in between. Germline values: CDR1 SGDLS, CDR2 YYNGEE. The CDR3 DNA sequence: TGTGCCAGCAGCGTAGAACAGGCGAACACTGAAGCTTTCTTT. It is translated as CASSVEQANTEAFF.

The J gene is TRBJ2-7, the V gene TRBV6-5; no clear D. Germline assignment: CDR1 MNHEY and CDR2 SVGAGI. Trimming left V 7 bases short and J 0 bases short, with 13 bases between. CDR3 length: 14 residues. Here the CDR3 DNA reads TGTGCCAGCATGTTCAACACAGCCTCCTACGAGCAGTACTTC. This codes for CASMFNTASYEQYF.

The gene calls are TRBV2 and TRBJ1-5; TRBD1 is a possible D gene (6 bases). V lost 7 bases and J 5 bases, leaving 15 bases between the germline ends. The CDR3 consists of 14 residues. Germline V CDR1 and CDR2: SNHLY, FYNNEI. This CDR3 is CASKGDRVDQPQHF. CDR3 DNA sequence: TGTGCCAGCAAGGGGGACCGGGTCGATCAGCCCCAGCATTTT. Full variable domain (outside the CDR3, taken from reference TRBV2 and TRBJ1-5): EPEVTQTPSHQVTQMGQEVILRCVPISNHLYFYWYRQILGQKVEFLVSFYNNEISEKSEIFDDQFSVERPDGSNFTLKIRSTKLEDSAMYFCASKGDRVDQPQHFGDGTRLSIL.

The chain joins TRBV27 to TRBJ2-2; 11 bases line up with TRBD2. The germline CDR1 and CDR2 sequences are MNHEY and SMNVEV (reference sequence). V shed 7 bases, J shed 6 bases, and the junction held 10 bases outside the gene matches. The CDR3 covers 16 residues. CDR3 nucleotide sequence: TGTGCCAGCACCCCTGGGGGACTAGCGGCCCCCGGGGAGCTGTTTTTT. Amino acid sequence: CASTPGGLAAPGELFF.